This is a list of T cell receptor beta chains from one sample in a study of blood T cell repertoires in COVID-19. The method was immunoSEQ multiplex PCR; TCRdb's version includes in-frame clones alone and lacks a portion of them. The repertoire consists of around 370,000 clones, with around 87% occurring once and the leading ten covering roughly 6.3%. Specimen: peripheral blood. Receptor source: a woman between 50 and 59 years old with COVID-19, enrolled during active disease. Both conserved end residues are part of each CDR3. The D gene is left open where the match is weak. Expanded clones get a size class; other rows say once, few or many, or leave the size out.

V gene	D gene	clone size	J gene	CDR3 protein	CDR3 DNA
TRBV27	NA	few	TRBJ2-7	CASRGLNYEQYF	TGTGCCAGCCGGGGGTTGAACTACGAGCAGTACTTC
TRBV19	NA	NA	TRBJ1-1	CASSIGGLEAFF	TGTGCCAGTAGTATAGGGGGGCTGGAAGCTTTCTTT
TRBV19	NA	few	TRBJ2-1	CASSKTGLLIYNEQFF	TGTGCCAGTAGCAAGACGGGACTCCTCATCTACAATGAGCAGTTCTTC
TRBV3-1/TRBV3-2	TRBD1	NA	TRBJ1-1	CASSQIYTRQGPYLLGDTEAFF	TGTGCCAGCAGTCAGATCTACACGAGACAGGGACCATACCTTCTGGGAGACACTGAAGCTTTCTTT
TRBV24-1	NA	NA	TRBJ1-5	CATQWGGSGNQPQHF	TGTGCCACCCAGTGGGGGGGTTCGGGCAATCAGCCCCAGCATTTT
TRBV19	NA	NA	TRBJ2-1	CASSIGNYNEQFF	TGTGCCAGTAGTATCGGGAATTACAATGAGCAGTTCTTC
TRBV7-9	NA	once	TRBJ1-1	CASSLGQVNTEAFF	TGTGCCAGCAGCTTAGGACAGGTGAACACTGAAGCTTTCTTT
TRBV5-6	NA	few	TRBJ2-5	CASSFTLEETQYF	TGTGCCAGCAGCTTTACTTTAGAAGAGACCCAGTACTTC
TRBV6-2/TRBV6-3	NA	NA	TRBJ1-2	CASSYRQGSYGYTF	TGTGCCAGCAGTTACAGGCAGGGTAGCTATGGCTACACCTTC
TRBV4-1	TRBD1	NA	TRBJ2-7	CASSQERQGSYEQYF	TGCGCCAGCAGCCAAGAACGACAGGGCTCCTACGAGCAGTACTTC
TRBV1	NA	few	TRBJ1-5	CTSSQIPLGEVCQPQHF	TGCACCAGCAGCCAAATCCCCTTGGGAGAGGTTTGTCAGCCCCAGCATTTT
TRBV10-3	NA	once	TRBJ2-3	CAISELEYSTDTQYF	TGTGCCATCAGTGAGTTGGAGTACAGCACAGATACGCAGTATTTT
TRBV7-9	TRBD2	NA	TRBJ2-3	CASSFLGGSTDTQYF	TGTGCCAGCAGCTTTCTGGGGGGGAGCACAGATACGCAGTATTTT
TRBV11-3	NA	NA	TRBJ1-1	CASSVGGQLNTEAFF	TGTGCCAGCAGCGTTGGAGGACAGCTTAACACTGAAGCTTTCTTT
TRBV7-2	NA	NA	TRBJ2-1	CASSTRQYNEQFF	TGTGCCAGCAGCACCAGACAGTACAATGAGCAGTTCTTC
TRBV4-2	NA	NA	TRBJ1-2	CASSQPGTPAYGYTF	TGTGCCAGCAGCCAACCCGGGACACCCGCCTATGGCTACACCTTC
TRBV4-3	NA	NA	TRBJ2-7	CASSPRPNYEQYF	TGCGCCAGCAGCCCACGTCCTAACTACGAGCAGTACTTC
TRBV6-5	TRBD1	NA	TRBJ1-5	CASSLDRAFNQPQHF	TGTGCCAGCAGCCTCGACAGGGCCTTCAATCAGCCCCAGCATTTT
TRBV6-6	NA	few	TRBJ1-1	CASSYSTQPGGTEAFF	TGTGCCAGCAGTTACTCGACACAGCCGGGAGGCACTGAAGCTTTCTTT
TRBV5-1	TRBD2	once	TRBJ2-1	CASSSSGTSGRNEQFF	TGCGCCAGCAGCTCGTCCGGGACTAGCGGGAGAAATGAGCAGTTCTTC
TRBV19	TRBD1	NA	TRBJ2-1	CATDRGPWSNEQFF	TGTGCCACTGACAGGGGGCCGTGGTCAAATGAGCAGTTCTTC
TRBV5-4	TRBD2	NA	TRBJ2-1	CASSFGGRDYNEQFF	TGTGCCAGCAGCTTCGGCGGGAGGGATTACAATGAGCAGTTCTTC
TRBV6-6	NA	NA	TRBJ1-2	CASRQNYGYTF	TGTGCCAGCAGGCAGAACTATGGCTACACCTTC
TRBV18	TRBD1	NA	TRBJ2-7	CASSPNNQGDEQYF	TGTGCCAGCTCACCGAACAATCAGGGGGACGAGCAGTACTTC
TRBV27	NA	NA	TRBJ1-3	CASSLTGTRGGNTIYF	TGTGCCAGCAGTTTAACTGGGACAAGAGGTGGAAACACCATATATTTT
TRBV30	TRBD1	NA	TRBJ1-3	CARRNAGGRGNTIYF	TGTGCCCGGAGAAATGCAGGGGGCAGGGGAAACACCATATATTTT
TRBV21-1	NA	NA	TRBJ1-1	CASSTRPGGQTEAFF	TGTGCCAGCAGCACCAGACCAGGGGGACAAACTGAAGCTTTCTTT
TRBV18	TRBD1	NA	TRBJ2-2	CASSPLGQVPTGELFF	TGTGCCAGCTCACCATTGGGACAGGTACCCACCGGGGAGCTGTTTTTT
TRBV6-7	NA	NA	TRBJ1-5	CASSYPRDNRIDQPQHF	TGTGCCAGCAGTTACCCCCGGGACAATAGGATAGACCAGCCCCAGCATTTT
TRBV11-3	TRBD2	NA	TRBJ2-7	CASSPGGVNPYEQYF	TGTGCCAGCAGCCCGGGGGGGGTGAATCCCTACGAGCAGTACTTC
TRBV5-4	NA	NA	TRBJ1-1	CASSLDSYTEAFF	TGTGCCAGCAGCTTGGACAGCTACACTGAAGCTTTCTTT
TRBV2	NA	NA	TRBJ1-2	CASLRRGLNYGYTF	TGTGCCAGTCTCCGAAGGGGCCTAAACTATGGCTACACCTTC